The 10 T cell receptor beta chains listed next were all sequenced from one sample in a study of shared clonotypes between healthy human individuals. The protocol was immunoSEQ multiplex PCR, while the TCRdb copy is restricted to in-frame clones and leaves out a portion. The repertoire holds about 2.1 million clones, with roughly 91% as singletons. CD8 cells classed as naive were CD45RO-negative and positively selected for CCR7, excluding terminally differentiated effector memory CD45RA+ cells. Sequenced material: naive CD8+ T cells from PBMCs. The receptors were gathered from a man between 18 and 29 years old in good health. Some clones in this sample may be carry-over from other donors' samples.

The gene calls are TRBV15 and TRBJ2-7; 7 positions match TRBD2. There are 14 residues in the CDR3. Looked up from germline, CDR1 is LNHNV and CDR2 is YYDKDF (reference sequence). The V segment lost 5 bases and the J segment 6 bases; nucleotides outside the gene matches: 10. The CDR3 bases are TGTGCCACCAGCGTTCGCAAGGGGACTATCGAGCAGTACTTC. It is translated as CATSVRKGTIEQYF.

The rearrangement links TRBV19 to TRBJ1-5, with 7 bases matching TRBD1. The CDR3 is made up of 15 amino acids. With 5 bases clipped from V and 5 bases from J, the junction kept 9 bases outside the gene matches. Germline loops: CDR1 LNHDA, CDR2 SQIVND (reference sequence). The CDR3 nucleotides are TGTGCCAGTAGTGTGACCGGGACAGAATATCAGCCCCAGCATTTT. It specifies CASSVTGTEYQPQHF.

Here the CDR3 DNA reads TGTGCCAGCAGCCCAGGGCACACCTACGAGCAGTACTTC. This translates into CASSPGHTYEQYF. The J gene is TRBJ2-7, the V gene TRBV7-6, with D possibly TRBD1 on 5 matching bases. Germline V gene sequence: CDR1 SGHVS, CDR2 FNYEAQ. Deletions cut 5 bases from V and 2 bases from J, with 10 bases between. This CDR3 contains 13 residues. Combining the CDR3 with reference TRBV7-6 and TRBJ2-7 gives the whole variable domain GAGVSQSPRYKVTKRGQDVALRCDPISGHVSLYWYRQALGQGPEFLTYFNYEAQQDKSGLPNDRFSAERPEGSISTLTIQRTEQRDSAMYRCASSPGHTYEQYFGPGTRLTVT.

The J gene is TRBJ1-5, the V gene TRBV4-3, with D perhaps matching TRBD1 (5 bases). This CDR3 has 14 residues. Per germline, CDR1 LGHNA and CDR2 YSLEER. V was cut by 0 bases and J by 6 bases, with 9 bases left in between. The CDR3 DNA sequence: TGCGCCAGCAGCCAAGATTGGGGGACTCAGCCCCAGCATTTT. Translating gives CASSQDWGTQPQHF.

This clone came up once. This rearrangement joins TRBV2 to TRBJ2-3; tentative D call: TRBD1 (5 bases). In germline, CDR1 is SNHLY, CDR2 FYNNEI. The V gene lost 5 bases and the J gene lost 0 bases, with 12 bases spanning the gap. This CDR3 is built from 15 residues. The DNA for the CDR3 is TGTGCCAGCAGTACCAGGGATTTTAGCACAGATACGCAGTATTTT. It encodes CASSTRDFSTDTQYF.

This rearrangement joins TRBV7-9 to TRBJ2-1, with D possibly matching TRBD2 (6 bases). V was clipped by 1 base and J by 7 bases, with 11 bases between them. The CDR3 is made up of 14 amino acids. Germline-derived CDR1 and CDR2 are SEHNR and FQNEAQ (reference sequence). In nucleotides, the CDR3 is TGTGCCAGCAGCTTAGGACTAGGGTGGAATGAGCAGTTCTTC. Residues: CASSLGLGWNEQFF.

V gene TRBV28 combines with J gene TRBJ2-5; TRBD1 matches 9 bases. The J call may be wrong; the DNA end is better matched by TRBJ2-7. The CDR3 loop spans 13 amino acids. Germline CDR1 and CDR2: MDHEN and SYDVKM. This chain's CDR3 is CASRRDREYEQYF. In DNA, the CDR3 is TGTGCCAGCAGACGGGACAGGGAGTACGAGCAGTACTTC.

J is TRBJ2-7 and V is TRBV7-9; TRBD2 agrees at 7 bases. CDR3 length: 16 amino acids. The germline gives CDR1 SEHNR, CDR2 FQNEAQ (reference sequence). V shed 5 bases, J shed 5 bases, and the junction held 15 bases outside the gene matches. CDR3 amino acids: CASSPYRGESLHEQYF. Here the CDR3 DNA reads TGTGCCAGCAGCCCCTACCGGGGGGAGTCCCTCCACGAGCAGTACTTC.

The rearrangement joins TRBV28 to TRBJ2-5; 9 nucleotides agree with TRBD1. There are 16 residues in the CDR3. Per germline, CDR1 MDHEN and CDR2 SYDVKM. Trimming took 8 bases from V and 5 from J; bases not matched to a gene: 15. In nucleotides, the CDR3 is TGTGCCAGCCGTAAACTCGGTGACAGGGGGGGGGAGACCCAGTACTTC. This codes for CASRKLGDRGGETQYF.

V gene TRBV5-4 combines with J gene TRBJ1-1; the D gene is possibly TRBD1 (6 bases). Trimming stripped 4 bases from V and 1 base from J, with 11 bases between. Germline CDR1 is SGHNT and CDR2 is YYREEE (reference sequence). The CDR3 contains 14 residues. The CDR3 region is CASSPRGKNTEAFF. As DNA, the CDR3 is TGTGCCAGCAGCCCAAGGGGGAAGAACACTGAAGCTTTCTTT.